This T cell receptor (beta chain) was captured in a study of cytomegalovirus exposure and HLA in healthy donors (dated by TCRdb to about 2017). At the level of the whole study: An earlier analysis of under 600 of the donors reported 250 to 300 Gb of sequence data and about 100 million unique TCR beta sequences from about 179 million T cells. Roughly 320 gigabases of sequencing data and 70 million to 95 million unique TCR sequences made up an early release that covered approximately 700 HLA-typed donors. The genetic ancestry cluster associated with self-reported Caucasian donors included about four fifths of the 398 genotyped donors. The study aimed to test whether signatures of past pathogen exposure could be identified by cataloging public T cell receptors. Using immunosequencing, the study profiled T cell repertoires from 550 to 750 subjects and related those repertoires to cytomegalovirus serostatus. In addition to the first cohort of 500 to 850 subjects, a separate validation cohort of approximately 120 different subjects was used. To predict cytomegalovirus infection status, the study brought together high-throughput TCR immunosequencing, statistical association of individual TCRs with disease status, and machine learning. In a later analysis, previously published TCR beta repertoires from more than 500 donors were re-analyzed and high-resolution HLA genotyping was added so that TCR occurrence patterns could be studied. Rather than using new phenotypic data, the later analysis identified candidate immune exposures from TCR beta sequences and from how often those sequences occurred across donors. In an earlier analysis of 587 of the donors, high-throughput TCR beta sequencing was used to judge whether each TCR beta V gene segment behaved as functional or pseudogenic. Donor age, sex, ethnicity and CMV serostatus were compiled together with the repertoire data. A later genetic analysis used genome-wide SNP genotypes for about three fifths of the roughly 700 donors, treating that subset as a discovery cohort. All discovery cohort repertoires had been generated using a single sequencing platform. HLA typing covered class I and class II loci at four-digit resolution. The number of donors typed differed by locus, with roughly 620-640 for A, B, C, DRB1 and DQB1, around 500 for DQA1, about 610 for DPA1, and over 400 for DPB1. Five DR-DQ haplotypes were treated as single units for association and clustering because of strong linkage in the cohort. Across under 500 genotyped donors of the cohort, an average of approximately 240,000 unique TCR beta nucleotide sequences per donor were sequenced, and approximately 17% of those sequences were non-productive. Results the study describes overall, beyond this receptor: Cytomegalovirus status was reported to be diagnosed by the classifier with high specificity and sensitivity in both the original and validation cohorts. In a later genetic analysis, a missense DCLRE1C variant was associated with V-gene and J-gene trimming of TCR beta chains, and the association was replicated in an independent cohort. In a later analysis, HLA-associated TCR beta chains were found to be more clonally expanded and to have lower generation probabilities than equally common non-associated chains. The only immune exposure information available for the cohort was CMV serostatus. At a false discovery rate of 0.05, a later analysis linked around 15,000 TCR beta sequences to specific HLA alleles. A few of the identified cytomegalovirus-associated TCR beta chains were confirmed in vitro to be specific for cytomegalovirus antigens. A further reported finding was that TCR beta sequences accurately predicted the HLA-A and HLA-B alleles for most subjects in the first cohort. HLA typing was unavailable for some donors at each locus, so association tests used only the typed subset. Several of the top co-occurrence clusters appeared to be linked to parvovirus B19, influenza, CMV and Epstein-Barr virus, according to a later analysis. The study listed 150 to 200 TCR beta chains as associated with cytomegalovirus. A later analysis found that TCR association rates varied across HLA loci, with DRB1 alleles showing the most associated TCRs and HLA-C alleles the fewest. A cluster of highly shared sequence variants was judged likely to be a technical artifact of the sequencing pipeline. Because the 87-base-pair reads could not distinguish some IMGT-functional V segments, including TRBV6-2 and TRBV6-3, those segments were excluded. The presence/absence analyses assumed that sequencing depth was roughly uniform across donors, and that assumption may not be true. Seventeen rarely observed V segments, including chromosome 9 orphons, were excluded from the earlier analysis of several hundred of the donors because counts were too low. The authors suggested that the approach could potentially be generalized to other disease states and immunological phenotypes. Only TCR beta chains were sequenced in this cohort, and the absence of alpha or paired-chain data limited detectable features. When HLA alleles, especially DR and DQ, strongly co-occurred, TCR associations were difficult to assign to individual alleles. Compared with the roughly 720-donor mean, donors in an Asian-associated ancestry cluster had fewer N-insertions in productive TCRs, according to a later genetic analysis. In an earlier analysis of 587 of the donors, most TCR beta V segments were observed in productive rearrangements about 87% or about 30% of the time, broadly matching IMGT annotations. Correlated functional status among segregating V segments might be attributable to linkage disequilibrium, but an unknown experimental factor could not be ruled out. Most TCR sequences were observed very rarely across donors, whereas some public TCRs were present in many individuals. In a later analysis, most CMV-associated TCR beta chains were found to appear HLA-restricted, with HLA associations seemingly driven largely by CMV exposure.

The library came from the immunoSEQ multiplex PCR assay. For the multiplex PCR, a mixture combining 60 forward primers for TCR Vbeta segments and 13 reverse primers for TCR Jbeta segments was used. A multiplex PCR assay on genomic DNA amplified the CDR3 region of rearranged TCR beta genes. Amplified TCR beta libraries were sequenced as 87-base-pair reads on the Illumina HiSeq System. The original pipeline was this. A later analysis tallied tens of millions of unique TCR beta chains across the approximately 670 repertoires, and some 10 million of those chains were shared by two or more donors. Raw reads were error-corrected and collapsed into unique sequences with a nearest-neighbor algorithm that merged closely related sequences to remove PCR and sequencing errors. V, D and J gene segments were assigned by aligning CDR3 sequences to IMGT reference sequences. Each retained sequence needed at least a six-nucleotide match to both a V gene segment and a J gene segment. Rearrangements were called productive when the CDR3 lacked stop codons and stayed in frame with V and J; all others were non-productive. Following IMGT convention, CDR3 was defined as the stretch from the second conserved V-encoded cysteine to the conserved J-encoded phenylalanine. The earlier analysis of fewer than 750 of the donors excluded sequences that lacked an unambiguous match to a single V gene segment. An earlier analysis of about 590 of the donors classified V segments as functional when productive rearrangements were above 56.7% and as segregating when the standard deviation between donors was above 5%. A statistical classification framework was built to diagnose cytomegalovirus status from the catalog of TCR beta chain sequences. In a later analysis, TCR nucleotide sequences were compared against IMGT/GENE-DB human TR gene sequences so that V and J genes could be assigned. In a later analysis, CDR3 sequences and most-parsimonious VDJ recombination scenarios were assigned using the TCRdist pipeline. In a later analysis, every TCR beta chain was defined by the combination of its CDR3 amino acid sequence and its V-gene family, and reads without a unique V-gene family were dropped. In a later analysis, 450 to 600 highly shared, low-generation-probability nucleotide sequences were removed to address suspected cross-contamination and a sequencing artifact. In a later analysis, a clonal expansion index for each public chain was calculated from normalized within-repertoire ranks of inferred template counts. In a later analysis, generation probabilities were computed with a VDJ recombination model fitted to out-of-frame rearrangements, and the resulting probabilities were checked against IGoR. In a later analysis, TCR-TCR, TCR-HLA and TCR-CMV co-occurrence was scored with hypergeometric tests, and a repertoire-size bias correction was applied to TCR pairs. False discovery rates were estimated in a later analysis by permuting HLA or CMV assignments 20 times. In a later analysis, co-occurring TCRs were grouped using DBSCAN, and TCRdist sequence similarity was added for clustering within HLA-allele-positive subsets. Repertoires with fewer than 30,000 or more than 120,000 public chains were left out of co-occurrence clustering, as were five repertoires with anomalous nucleotide sharing. The immuneACCESS repertoire file appears here via TCRdb, limited to in-frame rearrangements. These files lack a portion of the clones; in checked studies, under half of the deficit traces to unresolved V genes, and the cause of the others is not known. That table is the source of V, J and clone size, and D and trimming were worked out from the DNA. This sample comprises about 200,000 clones, around four fifths of them detected only once. 3.5% to 4% of the sample belongs to the ten largest clones.

The cohort consisted of approximately 690 healthy bone marrow donors. At the time of sampling, every cohort member was nominally healthy, though immune exposures that went unrecorded were likely present. The donor was CMV seronegative and belonged to the group of approximately 320 seronegative cohort members. A peripheral blood sample was provided by each donor, and peripheral blood mononuclear cells were used for TCR beta sequencing. The Qiagen DNeasy Blood Extraction Kit was used to extract genomic DNA from the blood cell samples. The germline V gene encodes CDR1 MNHEY and CDR2 SVGAGI. From its cysteine to its phenylalanine, the CDR3 spans 13 amino acids. The retained sequence is limited to the CDR3, 39 bases, with the frame set at the first base. Trimming costs V 5 bases and J 4 bases, and their ends lie 11 bases apart. A word on this clone: No cognate antigen has been identified for it. The record has no base qualities; no much larger clone is one base away.

This TCR came from a male donor in good health and CMV-seronegative. The chain links TRBV6-5 with TRBJ1-2; TRBD1 is possibly the D segment (5 matching bases). The sample comprised PBMCs. For the CDR3, the sequence is CASSNDRIYGYTF. The nucleotides read TGTGCCAGCAGTAACGACAGAATCTATGGCTACACCTTC.